This TCR beta chain emerged from a study of Tregs in tolerant kidney transplant recipients. A remark on this clone: As yet, its antigen is unknown.

Using immunoSEQ multiplex PCR, the repertoire was profiled, and TCRdb retains in-frame clones only, with some absent. The table records about 240,000 clones, roughly 80% of them present only once. This CDR3 has 15 amino acids. Germline V gene data show CDR1 as LGHNT and CDR2 as FRNRAP. V dropped 1 base and J dropped 5; count of bases not matched to a gene: 6. CD4+CD25+CD127- Tregs, CD4+CD25- non-Tregs, CD4 and CD8 cells were sorted. Study observations and caveats: No direct test of biological reproducibility was done here. Findings come from small patient numbers and require larger validation. Activated donor B cell expansion appeared to reveal the most relevant donor-specific TCRbeta repertoire.

The chain carries TRBV12-5 and TRBJ1-1; 8 bases are shared with TRBD1. The clonotype comes from a human donor in good health. The sequenced sample consisted of CD4+ T cells from blood. In DNA, the CDR3 is TGTGCTAGTGGTTTGGAGAACAGGGGGAGGACTGAAGCTTTCTTT. This sequence encodes CASGLENRGRTEAFF.